This T cell receptor (beta chain) was documented in a study of blood T cell repertoires in COVID-19 (TCRdb year 2020). Study-wide context: The collaborator samples originated in the United States, Italy and Spain and spanned the acute and convalescent phases of COVID-19. Where available, HLA class I and class II types were obtained from metadata supplied by the sample provider rather than from assay-based typing. The prospective study material was composed of cDNA or gDNA derived from T cells, B-cell-depleted T cells, or PBMCs. Subjects who had been exposed to COVID-19, were actively infected with it, or had recovered from it provided the deeply sampled blood TCRbeta repertoires that made up the dataset. The sample metadata nearly always contained a de-identified subject ID, COVID-19 status, age in years and sex. Samples came from the ongoing ImmuneRACE study (first 160 participants) plus 1,254 subjects from 6 global collaborators. A freely available public database, intended as a resource for researchers studying the immune response to SARS-CoV-2, is where the repertoires were released.

Each collaborating institution followed its own protocols to collect whole blood in K2EDTA tubes. Collaborator samples were shipped for TCRbeta analysis as frozen whole blood, isolated PBMCs, or DNA extracted from either sample type. Including the terminal cysteine and phenylalanine, the CDR3 comprises 15 residues. Only CDR3 DNA remains: 45 bases, in frame from the first base. CDR1 is given as LNHDA and CDR2 as SQIVND, both from the germline V gene (reference sequence). V is reduced by 6 bases and J by 9 bases, leaving a spacing of 21 bases between them. Of note for this clone: Its antigen has not been determined. No base qualities exist here, and no much larger clone lies one base off it.

TCRbeta CDR3 regions were amplified from genomic DNA using the immunoSEQ Assay, a bias-controlled multiplex PCR. The authors' pipeline ran thus. Within the assay, amplification of reference gene primers was used to estimate how many nucleated cells each sample contained. To quantify the absolute abundance of each unique TCRbeta CDR3 rearrangement, sequence reads were collapsed and filtered. Productive Simpson clonality was computed per sample as the square root of Simpson's diversity index over productive rearrangements. TCRdb took this table from immuneACCESS and kept in-frame rearrangements with V and J called. Such tables lack part of the clones; where checked against another copy, unresolved V genes explain under half of the gap, and the rest is unexplained. The DNA gave D and trimming, while V, J and clone size come from that table. The sample has under 300,000 clones on record, 80% to 85% of them singletons. The ten top clones hold over 10% of the sample.

Points the paper makes about the study in general: The quantity of clinical and demographic metadata differed by source and by participant and was supplied without curation.

The rearrangement joined TRBV19 to TRBJ1-5; TRBD1 could be the D gene, as 5 bases match. The sequenced sample was peripheral blood. The TCR was taken from a woman aged 55-70 years with active or convalescent COVID-19. The sequence in DNA is TGTGCCAGTAGCTCGACAGCAGAAACCCTTTGGCCCCAGCATTTT. This yields the protein CASSSTAETLWPQHF. When the CDR3 is completed using the reference TRBV19 and TRBJ1-5 genes on either side, the full variable domain is DGGITQSPKYLFRKEGQNVTLSCEQNLNHDAMYWYRQDPGQGLRLIYYSQIVNDFQKGDIAEGYSVSREKKESFPLTVTSAQKNPTAFYLCASSSTAETLWPQHFGDGTRLSIL.